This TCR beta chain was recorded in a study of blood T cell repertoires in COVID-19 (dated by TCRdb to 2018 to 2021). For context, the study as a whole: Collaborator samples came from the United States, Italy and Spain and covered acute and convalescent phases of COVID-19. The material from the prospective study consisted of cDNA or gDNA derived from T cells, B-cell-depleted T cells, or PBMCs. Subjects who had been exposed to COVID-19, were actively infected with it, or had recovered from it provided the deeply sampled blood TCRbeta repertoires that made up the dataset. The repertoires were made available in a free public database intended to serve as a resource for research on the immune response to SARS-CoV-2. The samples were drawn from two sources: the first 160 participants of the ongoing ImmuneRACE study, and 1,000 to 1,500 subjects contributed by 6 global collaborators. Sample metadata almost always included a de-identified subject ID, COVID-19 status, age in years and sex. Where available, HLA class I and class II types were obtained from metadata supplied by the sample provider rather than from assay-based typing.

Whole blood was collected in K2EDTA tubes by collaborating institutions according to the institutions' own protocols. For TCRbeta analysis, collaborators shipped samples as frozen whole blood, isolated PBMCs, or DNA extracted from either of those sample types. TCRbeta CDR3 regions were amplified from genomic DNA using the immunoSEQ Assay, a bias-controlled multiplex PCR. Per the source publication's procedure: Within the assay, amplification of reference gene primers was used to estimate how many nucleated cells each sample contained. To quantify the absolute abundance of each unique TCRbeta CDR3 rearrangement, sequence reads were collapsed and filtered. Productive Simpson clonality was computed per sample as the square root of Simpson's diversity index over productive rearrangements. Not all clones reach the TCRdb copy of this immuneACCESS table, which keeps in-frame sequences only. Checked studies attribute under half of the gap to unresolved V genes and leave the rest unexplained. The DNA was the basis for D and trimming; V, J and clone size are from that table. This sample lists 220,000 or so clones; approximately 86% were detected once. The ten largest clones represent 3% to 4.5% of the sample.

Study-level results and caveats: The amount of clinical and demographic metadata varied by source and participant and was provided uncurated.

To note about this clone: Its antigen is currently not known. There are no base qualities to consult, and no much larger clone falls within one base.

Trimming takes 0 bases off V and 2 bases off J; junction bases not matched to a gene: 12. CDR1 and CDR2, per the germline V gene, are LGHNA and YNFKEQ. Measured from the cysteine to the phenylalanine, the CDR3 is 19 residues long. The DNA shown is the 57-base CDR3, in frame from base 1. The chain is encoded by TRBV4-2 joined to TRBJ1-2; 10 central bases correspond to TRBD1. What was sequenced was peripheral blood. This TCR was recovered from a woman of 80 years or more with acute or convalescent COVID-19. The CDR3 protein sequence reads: CASSQDHETGGLLNYGYTF. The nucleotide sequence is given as TGTGCCAGCAGCCAAGATCATGAGACAGGGGGCCTTTTAAACTATGGCTACACCTTC.